This record concerns one T cell receptor beta chain sequence. The data are from a study of blood T cell repertoires in COVID-19. At the level of the study: Whether acute or convalescent, the COVID-19 samples came from the United States, Italy and Spain. In each case, the material was cDNA or gDNA derived from T cells, B-cell-depleted T cells, or PBMCs.

In the original analysis: Counts of nucleated cells, estimated from reference gene primer amplification, were obtained. The repertoire was sequenced with immunoSEQ multiplex PCR; TCRdb's copy has only in-frame clones and lacks some. For V, J and clone size, that table is used; D and trimming come from the DNA. Seen here are 120,000 to 150,000 clones, about 85% observed once, and the top ten hold 30% to 45%. V dropped 3 bases and J dropped 4 bases, with 18 bases sitting between them. The CDR3 consists of 16 residues. Per the germline V gene, CDR1 is KGHSH and CDR2 is LQKENI. Sequencing was performed on peripheral blood. The rearrangement joins TRBV18 to TRBJ1-1; TRBD1 is a possible D gene (6 bases). The receptor's source is a human donor in a cohort sampled during active COVID-19. CDR3 DNA: TGTGCCAGCTCACCGGGGGCAGGCCCGAGAACCACTGAAGCTTTCTTT. Translated, it gives CASSPGAGPRTTEAFF.